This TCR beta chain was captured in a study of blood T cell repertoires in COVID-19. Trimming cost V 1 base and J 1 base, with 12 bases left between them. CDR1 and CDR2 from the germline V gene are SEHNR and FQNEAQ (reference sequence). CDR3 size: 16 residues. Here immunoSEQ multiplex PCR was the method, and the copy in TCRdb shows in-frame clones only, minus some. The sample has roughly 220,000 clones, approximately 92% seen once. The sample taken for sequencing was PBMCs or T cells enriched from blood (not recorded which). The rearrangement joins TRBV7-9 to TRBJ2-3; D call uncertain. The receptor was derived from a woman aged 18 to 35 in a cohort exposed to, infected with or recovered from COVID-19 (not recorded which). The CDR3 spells CASSLGHALGTDTQYF. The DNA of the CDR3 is TGTGCCAGCAGCTTAGGACACGCTCTGGGCACAGATACGCAGTATTTT. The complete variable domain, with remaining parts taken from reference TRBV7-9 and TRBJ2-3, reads DTGVSQNPRHKITKRGQNVTFRCDPISEHNRLYWYRQTLGQGPEFLTYFQNEAQLEKSRLLSDRFSAERPKGSFSTLEIQRTEQGDSAMYLCASSLGHALGTDTQYFGPGTRLTVL.